The present TCR beta chain was sequenced within a study of vaccination and CD4 T cells after COVID-19. Across the study: Cells were stimulated with overlapping spike peptide pools from SARS-CoV-2, HCoV-NL63, HCoV-OC43 and HCoV-229E.

V lost 5 bases and J lost 0, with 10 bases in between. The V gene's germline CDR1 is SNHLY and CDR2 FYNNEI. This CDR3 contains 14 residues. As concerns this clonotype: As yet, its antigen is unknown.

Treatment specified: roughly nine-day PBMC culture with coronavirus spike peptide pools or control peptides (ViraFEST assay). The study sequenced cultured CD4+ T cell DNA using the Oncomine TCR Beta short-read assay. TCRdb re-derived calls from the PCR reads in MiXCR, one entry per CDR3 protein. Seen here are under 20,000 distinct CDR3 sequences, roughly 78% observed once, and the top ten hold roughly 15%. The V gene is TRBV2, the J gene TRBJ1-1; D ambiguous. This TCR came from a human donor who received a COVID-19 vaccine. The sample was CD4+ T cells from blood, cultured in vitro, taken after SARS-CoV-2 vaccination. In DNA form, the CDR3 reads TGTGCCAGCAGTCTTTTACGACTGAACACTGAAGCTTTCTTT. Protein sequence: CASSLLRLNTEAFF.